The rows below give T cell receptor beta chains drawn from one sample of a study of blood T cell repertoires in COVID-19. Profiling relied on immunoSEQ multiplex PCR, and the TCRdb table lists in-frame clones only, not all of them. The sample contains hundreds of thousands of clones, about 68% of which appear only once. The sample comprised peripheral blood. The receptors were gathered from a woman aged 80 or over with acute or convalescent COVID-19. CDR3s include the opening cysteine and the closing phenylalanine or tryptophan. The D gene is left open where the match is weak. The listing skips clone size in some rows; elsewhere it reads once, few, many or a size class.

TRBJ2-3,NA,TRBD2,TRBV5-4,17,TGTGCCAGCAGCCAGGGGACTAGCGGGGGGAGGGCAGATACGCAGTATTTT,CASSQGTSGGRADTQYF
TRBJ1-3,many,NA,TRBV7-2,16,TGTGCCAGCAGCTCGGCAGGGGCCAGCTCTGGAAACACCATATATTTT,CASSSAGASSGNTIYF
TRBJ2-1,once,TRBD2,TRBV24-1,14,TGTGCCACCCGGTCGGGTAGCGGGATGGGAGAACTGTTCTTC,CATRSGSGMGELFF
TRBJ1-4,NA,NA,TRBV4-3,15,TGCGCCAGCAGCCCCGAGGGAAGGATCAGTGAAAAACTGTTTTTT,CASSPEGRISEKLFF
TRBJ1-1,NA,NA,TRBV3-1/TRBV3-2,13,TGTGCCAGCAGCCAAGTCCAGAACACTGAAGCTTTCTTT,CASSQVQNTEAFF
TRBJ2-3,NA,TRBD2,TRBV3-1/TRBV3-2,14,TGTGCCAGCAGCCTCGGACTAGCTACAGATACGCAGTATTTT,CASSLGLATDTQYF
TRBJ1-5,NA,NA,TRBV19,14,TGTGCCAGTAGTATAGCAGGGGGCAATCAGCCCCAGCATTTT,CASSIAGGNQPQHF
TRBJ1-6,NA,NA,TRBV28,14,TGTGCCAGCAGTCCTCCTCCAGGGAATTCACCCCTCCACTTT,CASSPPPGNSPLHF
TRBJ2-1,few,TRBD2,TRBV19,15,TGTGCCAGTAGTATTTCAGCGGGGGGGAACAATGAGCAGTTCTTC,CASSISAGGNNEQFF
TRBJ2-5,NA,TRBD1,TRBV9,16,TGTGCCAGCAGCCCCCGGACAGGGGAGAATTTGGAGACCCAGTACTTC,CASSPRTGENLETQYF
TRBJ2-1,many,TRBD1,TRBV11-3,15,TGTGCCAGCAGCCCCCGGGACAGGGTATACAATGAGCAGTTCTTC,CASSPRDRVYNEQFF
TRBJ1-5,NA,NA,TRBV2,15,TGTGCCAGCAGCGCCGGAGGGGCTGGCAATCAGCCCCAGCATTTT,CASSAGGAGNQPQHF
TRBJ1-1,NA,TRBD1,TRBV29-1,12,TGCAGCGTTTCTCAGGGGGTCACTGAAGCTTTCTTT,CSVSQGVTEAFF
TRBJ2-2,few,TRBD1,TRBV4-2,16,TGTGCCAGCAGCCCCGTAGGACAGGGGTACACCGGGGAGCTGTTTTTT,CASSPVGQGYTGELFF
TRBJ2-2,NA,TRBD1,TRBV7-2,18,TGTGCCAGCAGCCCCCTGATATGGACAGGTGCGAACACCGGGGAGCTGTTTTTT,CASSPLIWTGANTGELFF
TRBJ2-3,NA,TRBD2,TRBV7-2,17,TGTGCCAGCAGCCCCCGGGGACTAGCGGGGGGCCCTGGTACGCAGTATTTT,CASSPRGLAGGPGTQYF
TRBJ1-1,NA,TRBD1,TRBV19,17,TGTGCCAGTATTCGAATGGACAGGGGGCTCTCTAACACTGAAGCTTTCTTT,CASIRMDRGLSNTEAFF
TRBJ1-1,many,TRBD1,TRBV4-3,14,TGCGCCAGCAGCGTACAGGGGGCGCGCACTGAAGCTTTCTTT,CASSVQGARTEAFF
TRBJ2-5,few,TRBD2,TRBV2,13,TGTGCCAATCGACCCGGGACTAGCGGGGCGACGTACTTC,CANRPGTSGATYF